The present TCR beta chain was sequenced within a study of T-cell reconstitution after alpha-beta-depleted transplantation in children. This clonotype appeared many times. Unique molecular identifiers tagged the TCRbeta library. TCRdb redid the calling of the PCR reads with MiXCR, one entry per CDR3 protein. The sample gives 170,000 or so distinct CDR3 sequences, 6.5% to 7.5% of which show up once; approximately 2.9% is in the top ten. CDR1 is KGHSH, CDR2 LQKENI, per germline. The CDR3 has 15 amino acids. Trimming took off 4 bases at V and 8 bases at J, with 20 bases between the two ends. This chain uses TRBV18 with TRBJ1-2, with a possible D match to TRBD1 (5 bases). The clonotype comes from a human donor who donated a stem cell graft to a child with Wiskott-Aldrich syndrome. Sequencing used PBMCs from the stem cell graft donor, obtained from the stem cell graft. The CDR3 loop is CASSLGDDGLRGYTF. CDR3 sequence (DNA): TGTGCCAGCTCACTGGGGGACGACGGCCTGAGGGGCTACACCTTC.